A single sample gave rise to the 30 T cell receptor beta chains below, sequenced in a study of blood T cell repertoires in COVID-19. The method was immunoSEQ multiplex PCR; TCRdb's version includes in-frame clones alone and lacks a portion of them. The sample lists roughly 270,000 clones; over 75% were seen once. Sequenced: peripheral blood. These receptors originate from a man younger than 30 with active or convalescent COVID-19.

V and J are TRBV13 and TRBJ2-1; D remains ambiguous. From germline, CDR1 is PRHDT and CDR2 FYEKMQ (reference sequence). This CDR3 contains 13 residues. V was pared by 6 bases and J by 7 bases, with 13 bases between. CDR3 protein: CASSSMFANEQFF. In DNA, the CDR3 is TGTGCCAGCAGTTCCATGTTCGCGAATGAGCAGTTCTTC.

The chain employs TRBV7-8 and TRBJ1-5; no definite D call. The CDR3 extends over 16 amino acids. V was cut by 0 bases and J by 1 base, with 10 bases left in between. CDR1 is SGHVS, CDR2 FQNEAQ, per germline. CDR3 region: CASSLALRASNQPQHF. DNA of the CDR3: TGTGCCAGCAGCTTAGCGTTGAGGGCGAGCAATCAGCCCCAGCATTTT.

The table lists this clone with a count of one. The CDR3 DNA reads as TGTGCCAGCAGCCAAGTGCGGCCAGTGGAAGGAAACACCATATATTTT. Translated, it gives CASSQVRPVEGNTIYF. The gene calls are TRBV14 and TRBJ1-3, with no clear D. The V gene lost 1 base and the J gene lost 4 bases, with 14 bases spanning the gap. This CDR3 comprises 16 residues. Germline values: CDR1 SGHDN, CDR2 FVKESK.

This clone came up a few times. V gene TRBV4-3 combines with J gene TRBJ1-2, with 10 bases aligning to TRBD1. Looked up from germline, CDR1 is LGHNA and CDR2 is YSLEER. This CDR3 contains 15 residues. Trimming removed 0 bases from V and 4 bases from J; junction bases left unmatched: 2. CDR3: CASSQETGGAYGYTF. In DNA, the CDR3 is TGCGCCAGCAGCCAAGAGACAGGGGGCGCCTATGGCTACACCTTC.

The rearrangement links TRBV10-3 to TRBJ1-2; 7 bases fit TRBD1. From germline, CDR1 is ENHRY and CDR2 SYGVKD. The CDR3 runs to 16 residues. The ends lost 3 bases at V and 0 bases at J; junction bases unmatched: 7. The CDR3 sequence: CAISEGTAPANYGYTF. Here the CDR3 DNA reads TGTGCCATCAGTGAAGGGACAGCCCCCGCTAACTATGGCTACACCTTC.

The chain is built from TRBV7-8 and TRBJ1-2; TRBD1 agrees at 10 bases. The CDR3 loop spans 15 amino acids. Germline trimming cut 7 bases from V and 2 bases from J; bases unmatched to any gene: 7. Germline CDR1 SGHVS, CDR2 FQNEAQ. The CDR3 region has the DNA TGTGCCAGCACCCGACAGGGGGCACTCAACTATGGCTACACCTTC. It yields the protein CASTRQGALNYGYTF.

This clone was observed a single time. The chain is built from TRBV9 and TRBJ2-7, with D maybe TRBD2 (6 bases). CDR1 is SGDLS, CDR2 YYNGEE, per germline. Trimming took off 4 bases at V and 3 bases at J, with 11 bases between the two ends. CDR3 length equals 13 residues. DNA of the CDR3: TGTGCCAGCAGCCCCCGGAGGGGCTACGAGCAGTACTTC. Encoded protein: CASSPRRGYEQYF.

The chain carries TRBV19 and TRBJ1-5; 8 bases are shared with TRBD1. With V trimmed by 5 bases and J by 6 bases, 9 bases remained unmatched. CDR1 LNHDA and CDR2 SQIVND come from the germline V gene (reference sequence). The CDR3 runs to 15 residues. This CDR3 reads CASSARDRFPQPQHF. The DNA of the CDR3 is TGTGCCAGTAGTGCCCGGGACAGGTTTCCTCAGCCCCAGCATTTT.

V and J are TRBV7-2 and TRBJ2-7, with 8 positions matching TRBD2. Germline loops: CDR1 SGHTA, CDR2 FQGNSA. V was clipped by 2 bases and J by 8 bases; unmatched bases: 11. CDR3 length equals 15 residues. The CDR3 bases are TGTGCCAGCAGCTTACTCCCATTGGGGACTAGGAAGCAGTACTTC. Protein product: CASSLLPLGTRKQYF.

The chain combines TRBV6-5 with TRBJ1-2; D might be TRBD1 (5 bases). Germline CDR1 and CDR2: MNHEY and SVGAGI. CDR3 size: 13 residues. V was clipped by 5 bases and J by 7 bases, with 14 bases between them. The CDR3 DNA is TGTGCCAGCAGTCTGTTAGGGGCTGGTGGCTACACCTTC. This codes for CASSLLGAGGYTF.

J is TRBJ1-4 and V is TRBV11-2; 7 bases align to TRBD1. Germline CDR1 reads SGHAT; CDR2 reads FQNNGV. Unmatched junction bases numbered 7, after V lost 4 bases and J lost 2 bases. The CDR3 has 16 amino acids. Here the CDR3 DNA reads TGTGCCAGCAGCTCGACAGGGAGTACGACTAATGAAAAACTGTTTTTT. Its protein product is CASSSTGSTTNEKLFF.

V gene TRBV19 combines with J gene TRBJ1-5; tentative D call: TRBD1 (5 bases). V was cut by 0 bases and J by 6 bases, with 15 bases left in between. CDR1 is LNHDA, CDR2 SQIVND, per germline (reference sequence). This CDR3 contains 16 residues. This CDR3 reads CASSIDNTGIGQPQHF. Here the CDR3 DNA reads TGTGCCAGTAGTATAGATAATACAGGAATCGGTCAGCCCCAGCATTTT.

To note about this clone: One end of the junction is discordant with germline, which a read error may explain. The chain employs TRBV2 and TRBJ1-5, with 9 bases lining up with TRBD1. This CDR3 spans 14 amino acids. CDR1 is SNHLY and CDR2 is FYNNEI in the germline V gene. CDR3 in DNA: TGTGCCAGCAGTGAAACCCCCGAAGGGACAGGGTCAGTTTTT. It encodes CASSETPEGTGSVF.

This chain links TRBV7-9 with TRBJ1-5, with 10 nucleotides matching TRBD1. The CDR3 sequence is 15 residues long. Unmatched junction bases numbered 7, after V lost 4 bases and J lost 7 bases. In germline, CDR1 is SEHNR, CDR2 FQNEAQ (reference sequence). The CDR3 reads CASSSGTGVGQPQHF. In DNA form, the CDR3 reads TGTGCCAGCAGCTCAGGGACAGGGGTGGGCCAGCCCCAGCATTTT.

V is TRBV25-1 and J is TRBJ2-7; a possible D gene is TRBD1 (6 bases). Germline V gives CDR1 MGHDK, CDR2 SYGVNS. Trimming removed 2 bases at V and 2 bases at J, with 13 bases between. The CDR3 runs 15 residues. CDR3 bases: TGTGCCAGCAGTGAACACGACAGGCCGCCCTACGAGCAGTACTTC. This encodes CASSEHDRPPYEQYF.

The chain uses TRBV11-2 and TRBJ2-1; tentative D call: TRBD1 (7 bases). The V end lost 2 bases, the J end lost 2 bases, and 16 bases lay between the germline ends. The CDR3 sequence is 17 residues long. CDR1 is SGHAT and CDR2 is FQNNGV in the germline V gene. CDR3 in DNA: TGTGCCAGCAGCTTACTACTCAGGGGGGTAACCTACAATGAGCAGTTCTTC. It yields the protein CASSLLLRGVTYNEQFF.

This chain links TRBV11-1 with TRBJ2-2, with 10 positions matching TRBD2. Germline V gene lookup returns CDR1 SGHAT and CDR2 FQDESV (reference sequence). V was pared by 6 bases and J by 4 bases, with 5 bases of the junction left unmatched. There are 15 residues in the CDR3. The CDR3 spells CASRRASGGTGELFF. The CDR3 bases are TGTGCCAGCAGGAGAGCTAGCGGGGGCACCGGGGAGCTGTTTTTT. Full variable domain (outside the CDR3, taken from reference TRBV11-1 and TRBJ2-2): EAEVAQSPRYKITEKSQAVAFWCDPISGHATLYWYRQILGQGPELLVQFQDESVVDDSQLPKDRFSAERLKGVDSTLKIQPAELGDSAMYLCASRRASGGTGELFFGEGSRLTVL.

The CDR3 loop reads CASSQDGGGWYEQYF. The CDR3 coding sequence is TGCGCCAGCAGCCAGGACGGCGGGGGTTGGTACGAGCAGTACTTC. The chain employs TRBV4-1 and TRBJ2-7; 7 nucleotides agree with TRBD2. Germline V gene sequence: CDR1 MGHRA, CDR2 YSYEKL. This CDR3 has 15 amino acids. The trim removed 3 bases at V and 4 bases at J, leaving 9 bases unmatched.

The V gene is TRBV6-5, the J gene TRBJ1-3; 7 nucleotides match TRBD1. After removal of 6 bases from V and 2 bases from J, the junction contained 4 bases not matched to a gene. The CDR3 runs 14 residues. Looked up from germline, CDR1 is MNHEY and CDR2 is SVGAGI. The CDR3 region is CASSRQGPGNTIYF. Here the CDR3 DNA reads TGTGCCAGCAGCCGACAGGGACCTGGAAACACCATATATTTT.

The chain employs TRBV18 and TRBJ1-1; D remains unclear. CDR3 size: 13 residues. Trimming removed 2 bases at V and 1 base at J, with 5 bases between. Germline CDR1 reads KGHSH; CDR2 reads LQKENI. The CDR3, as DNA: TGTGCCAGCTCACCAGGGCCGAACACTGAAGCTTTCTTT. This translates into CASSPGPNTEAFF.

The chain links TRBV7-3 to TRBJ1-5, with 11 bases identical to TRBD1. V shed 1 base, J shed 7 bases, and the junction held 12 bases outside the gene matches. Germline-derived CDR1 and CDR2 are SGHTA and FQGTGA. This CDR3 has 18 residues. CDR3 sequence (DNA): TGTGCCAGCAGCTTAAAGGACCACGGACAGGGGGCGCGGCAGCCCCAGCATTTT. Its protein is CASSLKDHGQGARQPQHF. The entire variable domain, with the rest obtained from reference TRBV7-3 and TRBJ1-5, is as follows: GAGVSQTPSNKVTEKGKYVELRCDPISGHTALYWYRQSLGQGPEFLIYFQGTGAADDSGLPNDRFFAVRPEGSVSTLKIQRTERGDSAVYLCASSLKDHGQGARQPQHFGDGTRLSIL.

The V and J genes are TRBV7-9 and TRBJ2-3, with 11 bases aligning to TRBD2. The CDR3 covers 18 residues. With 5 bases clipped from V and 2 bases from J, the junction kept 12 bases outside the gene matches. Germline CDR1 SEHNR, CDR2 FQNEAQ (reference sequence). The CDR3, as DNA: TGTGCCAGCAGCCTAAAGGTCCTAGCGGGGGGCCCCACAGATACGCAGTATTTT. It specifies CASSLKVLAGGPTDTQYF.

This clone has only one observation. V usage is TRBV7-8 and J usage is TRBJ2-2; D unclear. V dropped 4 bases and J dropped 6 bases, with 18 bases sitting between them. The CDR3 contains 16 residues. Germline V gene lookup returns CDR1 SGHVS and CDR2 FQNEAQ. CDR3 region: CASSSPDSISAGELFF. The CDR3 coding sequence is TGTGCCAGCAGCTCCCCCGACTCCATCAGCGCCGGGGAGCTGTTTTTT.

The chain joins TRBV29-1 to TRBJ1-2; a weak D match, TRBD1 (5 bases). Germline V CDR1 and CDR2: SQVTM, ANQGSEA. The CDR3 is made up of 15 amino acids. The CDR3 coding sequence is TGCACCATATATACCTCGGGGGTCAACAACTATGGCTACACCTTC. This codes for CTIYTSGVNNYGYTF.

This rearrangement joins TRBV18 to TRBJ2-5; D not resolved. Deletions cut 3 bases from V and 5 bases from J, with 7 bases between. The CDR3 sequence is 12 residues long. Germline CDR1 and CDR2: KGHSH and LQKENI. For the CDR3, the DNA is TGTGCCAGCTCACCTCTCGGGGAGACCCAGTACTTC. Translating gives CASSPLGETQYF.

This chain connects TRBV9 to TRBJ2-7; 10 positions agree with TRBD2. Germline values: CDR1 SGDLS, CDR2 YYNGEE. V lost 0 bases to trimming and J lost 5 bases; unmatched junction nucleotides: 8. This CDR3 is 16 amino acids long. The CDR3 loop is CASSVGSGGAFHEQYF. The CDR3 bases are TGTGCCAGCAGCGTAGGAAGCGGGGGGGCGTTCCACGAGCAGTACTTC.

This clone has a single count. The rearrangement links TRBV19 to TRBJ1-5; the match to TRBD1 covers 9 bases. With 3 bases clipped from V and 0 bases from J, the junction kept 3 bases outside the gene matches. This CDR3 region has 16 residues. Germline V gives CDR1 LNHDA, CDR2 SQIVND (reference sequence). The CDR3 nucleotides read TGTGCCAGTAGTATGGGGACAGGGTCTAGCAATCAGCCCCAGCATTTT. This codes for CASSMGTGSSNQPQHF.

In nucleotides, the CDR3 is TGTGCCAGCAGCTTGGCGGAGAACCGCGTCTATGGCTACACCTTC. It encodes CASSLAENRVYGYTF. V is TRBV5-8 and J is TRBJ1-2; D remains unclear. Germline V lookup: CDR1 SGHTS, CDR2 YDEGEE. The V gene lost 0 bases and the J gene lost 4 bases, with 13 bases spanning the gap. CDR3 length equals 15 residues.

The chain combines TRBV10-1 with TRBJ1-6, with TRBD1 matching over 8 bases. The CDR3 is 14 amino acids. Germline CDR1 WNHNN, CDR2 SYGVQD (reference sequence). V shed 4 bases, J shed 5 bases, and the junction held 1 base outside the gene matches. The CDR3 spells CASSGDRNNSPLHF. The CDR3 nucleotides are TGCGCCAGCAGTGGGGACAGGAATAATTCACCCCTCCACTTT.

The chain has TRBV9 and TRBJ2-2; TRBD2 matches 12 bases. J was trimmed by 3 bases and V by 4 bases; bases with no gene match: 7. The CDR3 covers 17 residues. The germline CDR1 and CDR2 sequences are SGDLS and YYNGEE. The CDR3 spells CASSTRTSGTYTGELFF. In DNA, the CDR3 is TGTGCCAGCAGCACTCGGACTAGCGGGACATACACCGGGGAGCTGTTTTTT.